This entry describes one TCR beta chain. Some clones are missing from TCRdb's copy, which holds only in-frame ones; the method was immunoSEQ multiplex PCR. The sample shows 150,000 to 200,000 clones, about 85% of them seen only once. This specimen belongs to a study of lymphopenia after photon versus proton radiotherapy. V was shortened by 4 bases and J by 7 bases, with 13 bases between the two germline ends. The CDR3 is 13 amino acids. Germline V gives CDR1 SEHNR, CDR2 FQNEAQ (reference sequence). The source material was peripheral blood, sampled from a patient treated with photon-based radiotherapy. The clonotype originates from a man aged 50 to 59 with gastric cancer. The chain has TRBV7-9 and TRBJ1-2, with D hard to call. Written as DNA, the CDR3 is TGTGCCAGCAGCTCGCGAGAAGTTGGTGGCTACACCTTC. It codes for CASSSREVGGYTF.